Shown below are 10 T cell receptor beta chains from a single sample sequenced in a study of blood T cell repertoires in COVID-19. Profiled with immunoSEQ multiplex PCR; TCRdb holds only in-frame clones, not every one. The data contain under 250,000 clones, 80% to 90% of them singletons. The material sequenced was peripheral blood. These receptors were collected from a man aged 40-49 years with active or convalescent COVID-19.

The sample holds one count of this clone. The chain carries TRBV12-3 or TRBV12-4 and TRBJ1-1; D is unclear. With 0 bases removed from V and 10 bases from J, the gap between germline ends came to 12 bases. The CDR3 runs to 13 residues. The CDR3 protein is CASSLARGTSAFF. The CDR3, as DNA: TGTGCCAGCAGTTTAGCCAGAGGAACGTCAGCTTTCTTT.

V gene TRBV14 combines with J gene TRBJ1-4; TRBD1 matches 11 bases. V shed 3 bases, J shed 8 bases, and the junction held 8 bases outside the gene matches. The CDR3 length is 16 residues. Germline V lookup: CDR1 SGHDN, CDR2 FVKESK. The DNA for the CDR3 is TGTGCCAGCAGCCATACAAAGGACAGGGGGCGCGAAAAACTGTTTTTT. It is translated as CASSHTKDRGREKLFF.

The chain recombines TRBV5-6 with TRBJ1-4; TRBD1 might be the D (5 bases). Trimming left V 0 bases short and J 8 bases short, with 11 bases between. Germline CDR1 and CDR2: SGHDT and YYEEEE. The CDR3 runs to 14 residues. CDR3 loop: CASSLVGAGEKLFF. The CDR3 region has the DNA TGTGCCAGCAGCTTGGTAGGGGCGGGGGAAAAACTGTTTTTT.

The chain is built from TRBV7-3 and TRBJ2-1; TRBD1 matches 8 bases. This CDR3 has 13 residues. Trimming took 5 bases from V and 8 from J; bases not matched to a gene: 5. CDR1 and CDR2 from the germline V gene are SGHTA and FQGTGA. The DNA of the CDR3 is TGTGCCAGCAGCCCCAGGGGGCAGGATGAGCAGTTCTTC. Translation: CASSPRGQDEQFF.

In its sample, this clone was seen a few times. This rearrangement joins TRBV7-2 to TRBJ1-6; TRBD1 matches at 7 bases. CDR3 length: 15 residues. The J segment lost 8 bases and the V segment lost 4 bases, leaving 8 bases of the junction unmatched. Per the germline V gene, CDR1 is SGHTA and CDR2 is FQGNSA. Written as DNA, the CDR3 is TGTGCCAGCAGCTCCTTGACAGGGAATGATTCACCCCTCCACTTT. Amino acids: CASSSLTGNDSPLHF.

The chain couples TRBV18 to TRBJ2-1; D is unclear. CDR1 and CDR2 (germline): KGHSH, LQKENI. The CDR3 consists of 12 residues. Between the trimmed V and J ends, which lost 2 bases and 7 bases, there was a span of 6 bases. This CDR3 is CASSPGANEQFF. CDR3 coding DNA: TGTGCCAGCTCACCAGGTGCGAATGAGCAGTTCTTC.

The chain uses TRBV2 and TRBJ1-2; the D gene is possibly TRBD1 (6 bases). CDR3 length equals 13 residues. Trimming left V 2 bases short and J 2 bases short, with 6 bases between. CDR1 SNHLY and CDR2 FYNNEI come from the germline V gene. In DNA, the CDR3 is TGTGCCAGCAGTGAAAGGGGGAACTATGGCTACACCTTC. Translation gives CASSERGNYGYTF.

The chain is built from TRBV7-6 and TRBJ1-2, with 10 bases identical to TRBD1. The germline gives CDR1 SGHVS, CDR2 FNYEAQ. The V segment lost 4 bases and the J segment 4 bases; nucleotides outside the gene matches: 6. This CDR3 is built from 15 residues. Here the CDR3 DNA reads TGTGCCAGCAGCTCACCGGGACAGGGGACCTATGGCTACACCTTC. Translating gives CASSSPGQGTYGYTF.

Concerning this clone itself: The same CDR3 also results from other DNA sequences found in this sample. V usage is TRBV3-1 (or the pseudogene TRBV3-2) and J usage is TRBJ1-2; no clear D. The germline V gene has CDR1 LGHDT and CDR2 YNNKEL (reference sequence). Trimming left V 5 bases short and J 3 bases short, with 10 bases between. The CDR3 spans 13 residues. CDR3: CASSRGSDYGYTF. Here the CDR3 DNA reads TGTGCCAGCAGCAGAGGGAGTGACTATGGCTACACCTTC.

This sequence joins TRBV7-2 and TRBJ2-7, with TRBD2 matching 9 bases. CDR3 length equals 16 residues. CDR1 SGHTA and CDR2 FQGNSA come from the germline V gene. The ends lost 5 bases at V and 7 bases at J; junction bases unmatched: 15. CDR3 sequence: CASSREVAGVGLEQYF. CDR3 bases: TGTGCCAGCAGCCGGGAGGTAGCGGGGGTTGGTTTAGAGCAGTACTTC.